Below, 29 T cell receptor beta chains from the same sample are listed, as sequenced in a study of blood T cell repertoires in COVID-19. Here immunoSEQ multiplex PCR was the method, and the copy in TCRdb shows in-frame clones only, minus some. The table includes some 300,000 clones, more than 75% detected once. The material sequenced was PBMCs or T cells enriched from blood (not recorded which). The receptors originated from a woman aged 55-70 years in a cohort exposed to, infected with or recovered from COVID-19 (not recorded which).

The CDR3 region is CASSVQQGSGNTIYF. The CDR3, as DNA: TGTGCCAGCAGCGTGCAACAGGGCTCTGGAAACACCATATATTTT. J is TRBJ1-3 and V is TRBV11-2; D perhaps matches TRBD1 (6 bases). The CDR3 spans 15 residues. V lost 5 bases to trimming and J lost 0 bases, with 11 bases between them. Germline assignment: CDR1 SGHAT and CDR2 FQNNGV.

The gene calls are TRBV5-4 and TRBJ2-1; 14 nucleotides align to TRBD2. V dropped 4 bases and J dropped 6; count of bases not matched to a gene: 9. This CDR3 region has 17 residues. Germline values: CDR1 SGHNT, CDR2 YYREEE (reference sequence). The CDR3: CASSPSTSGRVTNEQFF. In DNA, the CDR3 is TGTGCCAGCAGCCCGTCGACTAGCGGGAGGGTTACCAATGAGCAGTTCTTC. Combining the CDR3 with reference TRBV5-4 and TRBJ2-1 gives the whole variable domain ETGVTQSPTHLIKTRGQQVTLRCSSQSGHNTVSWYQQALGQGPQFIFQYYREEENGRGNFPPRFSGLQFPNYSSELNVNALELDDSALYLCASSPSTSGRVTNEQFFGPGTRLTVL.

The gene calls are TRBV4-3 and TRBJ2-2; 13 bases align to TRBD2. The V gene end was trimmed by 1 base and the J gene end by 2 bases; junction bases not matched to a gene: 1. The CDR3 contains 17 residues. The V gene's germline CDR1 is LGHNA and CDR2 YSLEER. DNA for the CDR3: TGCGCCAGCAGCCAAGGGACTAGCGGGAGTAACACCGGGGAGCTGTTTTTT. Its translation: CASSQGTSGSNTGELFF.

This clone appeared a few times. This chain links TRBV5-4 with TRBJ1-6; 9 bases line up with TRBD1. CDR1 and CDR2 (germline): SGHNT, YYREEE (reference sequence). This CDR3 is built from 15 residues. The V gene end was trimmed by 5 bases and the J gene end by 9 bases; junction bases not matched to a gene: 9. In DNA, the CDR3 is TGTGCCAGCAGAAACCGGGACAGGGTTACTTCACCCCTCCACTTT. It specifies CASRNRDRVTSPLHF.

V and J are TRBV30 and TRBJ1-5; possible D gene TRBD1, 6 bases. Trimming took off 2 bases at V and 2 bases at J, with 7 bases between the two ends. Germline V gives CDR1 GTSNPN, CDR2 SVGIG (reference sequence). The CDR3 consists of 13 residues. CDR3 DNA: TGTGCCTGGAGTCGGACAGGCAATCAGCCCCAGCATTTT. Translated, it gives CAWSRTGNQPQHF.

The chain couples TRBV3-1 (or the pseudogene TRBV3-2) to TRBJ2-1; a possible D gene is TRBD2 (5 bases). Trimming stripped 1 base from V and 7 bases from J, with 11 bases between. There are 14 residues in the CDR3. Germline CDR1 is LGHDT and CDR2 is YNNKEL (reference sequence). CDR3 region: CASSQGTWRNEQFF. Written as DNA, the CDR3 is TGTGCCAGCAGCCAAGGGACTTGGAGGAATGAGCAGTTCTTC.

The V gene is TRBV19, the J gene TRBJ1-2; the D gene is possibly TRBD1 (6 bases). CDR3 length: 13 residues. CDR1 and CDR2 (germline): LNHDA, SQIVND (reference sequence). V was pared by 6 bases and J by 8 bases, with 16 bases between. CDR3 nucleotides: TGTGCCAGTAGACCCAGAACAGGGATCGGCTACACCTTC. Residues: CASRPRTGIGYTF.

The J gene is TRBJ2-5, the V gene TRBV11-3; 9 nucleotides align to TRBD1. There are 14 residues in the CDR3. Germline V gene sequence: CDR1 SGHNT, CDR2 YENEEA. Germline trimming cut 5 bases from V and 5 bases from J; bases unmatched to any gene: 6. This CDR3 reads CASSAGQGWETQYF. Here the CDR3 DNA reads TGTGCCAGCAGCGCCGGACAGGGGTGGGAGACCCAGTACTTC.

This chain connects TRBV14 to TRBJ1-3, with D possibly being TRBD1 (5 bases). CDR1 is SGHDN and CDR2 is FVKESK in the germline V gene. V dropped 3 bases and J dropped 0 bases, with 9 bases sitting between them. The CDR3 extends over 15 amino acids. CDR3 DNA: TGTGCCAGCAGCCACGGACACCTCTCTGGAAACACCATATATTTT. Protein: CASSHGHLSGNTIYF.

The table lists this clone with a count of one. The V call is TRBV3-1 (or the pseudogene TRBV3-2), the J call TRBJ2-4, with TRBD2 identical over 12 bases. Looked up from germline, CDR1 is LGHDT and CDR2 is YNNKEL (reference sequence). The V and J ends lost 0 bases and 7 bases, in that order; junction bases with no gene match: 13. This CDR3 contains 19 residues. The DNA of the CDR3 is TGTGCCAGCAGCCAAGATCGACTAGCGGGAGTGTCGGGTCGGAACATTCAGTACTTC. As protein: CASSQDRLAGVSGRNIQYF.

The chain recombines TRBV18 with TRBJ2-2; D possibly corresponds to TRBD1 (6 bases). V was shortened by 5 bases and J by 6 bases, with 10 bases between the two germline ends. From germline, CDR1 is KGHSH and CDR2 LQKENI. The CDR3 length is 13 residues. CDR3 in amino acids: CASSYREAGELFF. The DNA for the CDR3 is TGTGCCAGCTCATACAGGGAAGCCGGGGAGCTGTTTTTT. The variable domain in full, completed from reference TRBV18 and TRBJ2-2, reads NAGVMQNPRHLVRRRGQEARLRCSPMKGHSHVYWYRQLPEEGLKFMVYLQKENIIDESGMPKERFSAEFPKEGPSILRIQQVVRGDSAAYFCASSYREAGELFFGEGSRLTVL.

The genes are TRBV4-1 and TRBJ2-1, with 12 bases fitting TRBD2. Trimming removed 1 base from V and 6 bases from J; junction bases left unmatched: 7. Germline-derived CDR1 and CDR2 are MGHRA and YSYEKL. The CDR3 length is 17 residues. The CDR3, as DNA: TGCGCCAGCAGCCAAGTAAGACTAGCGGGAGAACGCAATGAGCAGTTCTTC. Protein sequence: CASSQVRLAGERNEQFF.

This clone was seen once. The gene calls are TRBV5-1 and TRBJ2-1, with TRBD1 as a possible D gene (6 bases). V gave up 0 bases and J gave up 4 bases, with 14 bases separating them. Germline values: CDR1 SGHRS, CDR2 YFSETQ. The CDR3 length is 16 residues. CDR3 bases: TGCGCCAGCAGCTTGGTCGCAGGGGCTGGGTACAATGAGCAGTTCTTC. It is translated as CASSLVAGAGYNEQFF.

J is TRBJ2-7 and V is TRBV5-6; D perhaps matches TRBD2 (5 bases). Per the germline V gene, CDR1 is SGHDT and CDR2 is YYEEEE. The V gene lost 1 base and the J gene lost 0 bases, with 14 bases spanning the gap. This CDR3 contains 16 residues. CDR3 coding DNA: TGTGCCAGCAGCTTGCTTCGGGCCGAGGGCTCCTACGAGCAGTACTTC. It yields the protein CASSLLRAEGSYEQYF.

CDR3 DNA sequence: TGTGCCAGTAGCCTTACTACAGGGTCCTACAATGAGCAGTTCTTC. The encoded protein is CASSLTTGSYNEQFF. The chain has TRBV19 and TRBJ2-1; D might be TRBD1 (6 bases). This CDR3 contains 15 residues. Deletions cut 6 bases from V and 1 base from J, with 13 bases between. Looked up from germline, CDR1 is LNHDA and CDR2 is SQIVND (reference sequence).

In this sample, this clone turned up once. The genes are TRBV18 and TRBJ1-1, with 7 bases fitting TRBD1. Germline CDR1 KGHSH, CDR2 LQKENI. The CDR3 length is 17 residues. With V trimmed by 5 bases and J by 2 bases, 14 bases remained unmatched. CDR3 residues: CASSFGQAPSFNTEAFF. The CDR3 DNA sequence: TGTGCCAGCTCATTCGGACAGGCCCCGTCCTTTAACACTGAAGCTTTCTTT.

This clone occurred once. The CDR3 loop is CASSVRRERADTQYF. The CDR3 nucleotides are TGTGCCAGCAGCGTAAGGCGGGAGCGGGCAGATACGCAGTATTTT. V is TRBV9 and J is TRBJ2-3; 7 bases map to TRBD2. This CDR3 comprises 15 residues. Trimming cost V 1 base and J 4 bases; bases outside gene matches: 6. CDR1 is SGDLS and CDR2 is YYNGEE in the germline V gene.

The chain carries TRBV7-9 and TRBJ1-1, with D possibly being TRBD1 (6 bases). CDR1 is SEHNR, CDR2 FQNEAQ, per germline (reference sequence). The CDR3 is 18 amino acids. Trimming shortened V by 4 bases and J by 4 bases, and 25 bases separated the two germline ends. The DNA of the CDR3 is TGTGCCAGCAGCTCCCGGGCACCCCGGACAGTGACGGGCACTGAAGCTTTCTTT. Translation: CASSSRAPRTVTGTEAFF.

The V gene is TRBV7-2, the J gene TRBJ2-2; the match to TRBD2 covers 10 bases. With V trimmed by 5 bases and J by 6 bases, 9 bases remained unmatched. Germline loops: CDR1 SGHTA, CDR2 FQGNSA. The length of the CDR3 is 16 residues. DNA of the CDR3: TGTGCCAGCAGCGCAAGCGGGAGGGCCCGGGCCGGGGAGCTGTTTTTT. Translation gives CASSASGRARAGELFF.

In this sample, this clone turned up once. The chain couples TRBV9 to TRBJ1-1; no definite D call. Germline assignment: CDR1 SGDLS and CDR2 YYNGEE. Trimming removed 2 bases at V and 8 bases at J, with 10 bases between. The CDR3 consists of 12 residues. The CDR3 DNA sequence: TGTGCCAGCAGCGTCAGCGGAGGGGAAGCTTTCTTT. This gives the protein CASSVSGGEAFF.

The chain is built from TRBV7-9 and TRBJ2-2; D ambiguous. This CDR3 spans 13 amino acids. CDR1 is SEHNR, CDR2 FQNEAQ, per germline (reference sequence). Trimming took 5 bases from V and 5 from J, leaving 9 bases between them. CDR3 in DNA: TGTGCCAGCAGCCAGGTTGGGACCGGGGAGCTGTTTTTT. Amino acids: CASSQVGTGELFF.

The gene calls are TRBV6-2 or TRBV6-3 and TRBJ1-2; TRBD1 aligns across 7 bases. V lost 5 bases and J lost 4; bases outside the gene matches: 4. The CDR3 is 13 residues long. The germline gives CDR1 MNHEY, CDR2 SVGEGT. The CDR3 spells CASSGTVSYGYTF. DNA of the CDR3: TGTGCCAGCAGTGGGACAGTGAGCTATGGCTACACCTTC.

J is TRBJ2-4 and V is TRBV21-1; no DNA check was done on the table's D call, TRBD2. TRBV21-1 is a listed pseudogene. The CDR3 loop spans 17 amino acids. DNA for the CDR3: TGTGCCAGCAGCAAACAACTAGCGGGAGAAAAGAAAAACATTCAGTACTTC. This translates into CASSKQLAGEKKNIQYF.

This clone was seen a few times. One junction end does not reproduce the germline sequence, and a read error may be involved. J is TRBJ2-3 and V is TRBV24-1; maybe TRBD1 (5 bases). The V gene's germline CDR1 is KGHDR and CDR2 SFDVKD. The CDR3 spans 18 residues. This chain's CDR3 is CATSDLQMAGIGTDTQYF. The CDR3 DNA reads TGTGCCACCAGTGATTTGCAGATGGCAGGGATAGGCACCGATACGCAGTATTTT.

The gene calls are TRBV15 and TRBJ1-6; 9 nucleotides agree with TRBD1. The CDR3 has 16 residues. The V and J ends lost 6 bases and 7 bases, in that order; junction bases with no gene match: 10. Germline CDR1 is LNHNV and CDR2 is YYDKDF (reference sequence). This CDR3 reads CATRIPGQGRNSPLHF. The CDR3 coding sequence is TGTGCCACCAGGATTCCGGGACAGGGTCGAAATTCACCCCTCCACTTT.

The V call is TRBV28, the J call TRBJ2-4; 7 nucleotides agree with TRBD1. This CDR3 is built from 15 residues. The ends lost 3 bases at V and 0 bases at J; junction bases unmatched: 2. Germline V CDR1 and CDR2: MDHEN, SYDVKM. The CDR3 region has the DNA TGTGCCAGCAGTTTTAGGGGGCTAGCCAAAAACATTCAGTACTTC. It yields the protein CASSFRGLAKNIQYF.

The V gene is TRBV28, the J gene TRBJ2-7, with 7 positions matching TRBD2. Germline V gene lookup returns CDR1 MDHEN and CDR2 SYDVKM. The CDR3 runs to 17 residues. With 4 bases clipped from V and 3 bases from J, the junction kept 15 bases outside the gene matches. DNA for the CDR3: TGTGCCAGCAGTTATCGGGGGAGAGCGGGACTTCACTACGAGCAGTACTTC. It translates to CASSYRGRAGLHYEQYF.

The table lists this clone with a count of one. The gene calls are TRBV4-2 and TRBJ1-6; 7 bases are shared with TRBD1. CDR3 length: 16 residues. V lost 4 bases and J lost 3; bases outside the gene matches: 6. Germline V gene lookup returns CDR1 LGHNA and CDR2 YNFKEQ. The CDR3 nucleotides read TGTGCCAGCAGCCCCCGGACAGGAGACTATAATTCACCCCTCCACTTT. Its translation: CASSPRTGDYNSPLHF.

The chain has TRBV24-1 and TRBJ2-1, with 8 bases fitting TRBD2. The CDR3 loop spans 18 amino acids. The V and J ends lost 3 bases and 7 bases, in that order; junction bases with no gene match: 16. In germline, CDR1 is KGHDR, CDR2 SFDVKD. The CDR3 sequence: CATSDRETSAISRNEQFF. Written as DNA, the CDR3 is TGTGCCACCAGTGATCGGGAGACTAGCGCAATAAGCCGGAATGAGCAGTTCTTC.